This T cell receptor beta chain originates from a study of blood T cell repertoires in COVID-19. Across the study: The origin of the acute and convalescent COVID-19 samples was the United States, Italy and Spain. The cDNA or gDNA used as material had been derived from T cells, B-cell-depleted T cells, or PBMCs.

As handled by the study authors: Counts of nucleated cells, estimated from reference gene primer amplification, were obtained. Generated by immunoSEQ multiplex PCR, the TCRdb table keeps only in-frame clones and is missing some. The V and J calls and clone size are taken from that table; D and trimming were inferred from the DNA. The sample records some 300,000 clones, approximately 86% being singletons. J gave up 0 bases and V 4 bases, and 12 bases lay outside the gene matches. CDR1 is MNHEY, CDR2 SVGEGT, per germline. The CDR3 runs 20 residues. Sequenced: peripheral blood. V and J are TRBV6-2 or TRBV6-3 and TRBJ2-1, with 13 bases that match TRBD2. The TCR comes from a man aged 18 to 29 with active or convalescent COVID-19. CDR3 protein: CASSSRTSGGPQSSYNEQFF. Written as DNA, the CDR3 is TGTGCCAGCAGTTCCCGGACTAGCGGGGGACCTCAAAGCTCCTACAATGAGCAGTTCTTC.